These 3 T cell receptor beta chains were all obtained from the same sample, sequenced in a study of blood T cell repertoires in COVID-19 (dated by TCRdb to 2018 to 2021). Libraries came from the immunoSEQ multiplex PCR assay. As stored in TCRdb, this immuneACCESS dataset retains in-frame rearrangements with V and J assigned. A fraction of the clones does not appear; measured against another copy, unresolved V genes explain less than half of the discrepancy, and the remainder lacks a known reason. Within this sample are a few hundred thousand clones, with roughly 87% of them counted one time only. The ten top clones hold about 4.8% of the sample. The source material was PBMCs or T cells enriched from blood (not recorded which). The receptors derive from a woman aged 50 to 60 who had recovered from COVID-19.

This clone was seen a handful of times. The CDR3 nucleotides read TGTGCCAGCAGCTTGGGGACTAGCGGGAGTGGTGATACGCAGTATTTT. Its translation: CASSLGTSGSGDTQYF. The chain links TRBV5-4 to TRBJ2-3, with 13 nucleotides matching TRBD2. Germline V gene sequence: CDR1 SGHNT, CDR2 YYREEE (reference sequence). CDR3 length equals 16 residues. The J segment lost 6 bases and the V segment lost 0 bases, leaving 4 bases of the junction unmatched.

V is TRBV19 and J is TRBJ1-2; 7 bases agree with TRBD1. The ends lost 4 bases at V and 7 bases at J; junction bases unmatched: 6. This CDR3 has 13 residues. Germline assignment: CDR1 LNHDA and CDR2 SQIVND (reference sequence). CDR3 sequence (DNA): TGTGCCAGTAGTACACAGACAGGGTCTGGCTACACCTTC. It specifies CASSTQTGSGYTF.

This chain joins TRBV11-3 and TRBJ1-6, with TRBD1 as a possible D gene (5 bases). V lost 3 bases to trimming and J lost 7 bases, with 16 bases between them. Looked up from germline, CDR1 is SGHNT and CDR2 is YENEEA. CDR3 length: 16 amino acids. CDR3 protein: CASSFVSRARNSPLHF. Written as DNA, the CDR3 is TGTGCCAGCAGCTTCGTGTCCAGGGCTCGAAATTCACCCCTCCACTTT. The full variable domain, in which reference TRBV11-3 and TRBJ1-6 provide the parts outside the CDR3, is EAGVVQSPRYKIIEKKQPVAFWCNPISGHNTLYWYLQNLGQGPELLIRYENEEAVDDSQLPKDRFSAERLKGVDSTLKIQPAELGDSAVYLCASSFVSRARNSPLHFGNGTRLTVT.